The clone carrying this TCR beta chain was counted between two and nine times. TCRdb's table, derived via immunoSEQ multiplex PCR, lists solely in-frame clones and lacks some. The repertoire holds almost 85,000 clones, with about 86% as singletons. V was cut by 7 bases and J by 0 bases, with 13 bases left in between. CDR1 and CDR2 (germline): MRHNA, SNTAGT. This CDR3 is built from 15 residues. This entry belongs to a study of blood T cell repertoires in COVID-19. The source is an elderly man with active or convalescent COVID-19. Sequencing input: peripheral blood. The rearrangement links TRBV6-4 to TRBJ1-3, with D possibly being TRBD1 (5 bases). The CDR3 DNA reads TGTGCCAGCACTCTGACAGTCCTCTCTGGAAACACCATATATTTT. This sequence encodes CASTLTVLSGNTIYF.